One T cell receptor beta chain is described in this entry. The antigen this receptor binds is unknown. No base qualities exist here, and no much larger clone lies one base off it. The data derive from a study of T cell responses to AZD1222 COVID-19 vaccine (dated by TCRdb to about 2021). For the study in its entirety: TCR sequencing covered more than 230 trial participants: 200 to 220 given two doses of AZD1222 and about 26 given two doses of MenACWY control vaccine. Trial participants were enrolled by age into 18-55, 56-69 and 70-plus year subgroups, with roughly 150, 30 and 60 TCR-sequenced participants respectively. General study outcomes and caveats: After two AZD1222 doses, spike-specific TCR breadth and depth were significantly higher than at day 0 and than in MenACWY recipients. No day 14 peak-response samples were available, so repertoires were characterized only after the peak T cell response. In the small 56-69-year group, the increase in depth fell short of significance, most likely because of low power. CD4 TCRs associated with the vaccine covered the entire spike protein, and the dominant responses were in regions 160-218 and 743-854. Nearly half of unique spike-specific TCRs reportedly recognized epitopes outside regions mutated in the B.1.351 and B.1.1.7 variants. Participants were mostly white British and included more females than males, and it was suggested by the authors that clonal diversity may have been underestimated. Conclusions about previously exposed vaccinees are limited, since just five to seven AZD1222 recipients were seropositive for SARS-CoV-2 at baseline.

The intended sense of this specimen's time point label: about 28 days (+/-7) after the second vaccine dose. AZD1222 recipients with second doses at about 4 weeks or about 12 weeks were pooled, because spike-specific TCR depth and breadth did not differ between schedules. Samples from vaccinated people were obtained from the UK trials COV001 and COV002, which included a single-blind randomized controlled phase 2/3 trial of AZD1222 (ChAdOx1 nCoV-19) in healthy adults. For TCRbeta chain sequencing, PBMC samples were collected from trial participants at day 0 and at day 28 after the second dose. The CDR3 regions of human TCRbeta chains were subjected to immunosequencing. From the authors' description of their analysis: TCRs in the repertoires were compared against a reference library of SARS-CoV-2-specific TCRs that had been generated with the MIRA antigen-specificity platform. Breadth was defined as the fraction of unique TCRs that were SARS-CoV-2-associated. Depth was defined as the fraction of total T cells that were SARS-CoV-2-associated. Each spike-specific TCR was assigned to its reactive spike region and to a CD4 or CD8 class using the MIRA data. Log10-transformed breadth and depth values were compared by one-way ANOVA with Sidak's multiple comparisons tests. Not all clones reach the TCRdb copy of this immuneACCESS table, which keeps in-frame sequences only. Checked studies attribute under half of the gap to unresolved V genes and leave the rest unexplained. V, J and clone size were drawn from that table, and D and trimming were deduced from the DNA. The sample table records 200,000 or so clones; approximately 93% of these occur just once. The top ten clonotypes cover around 1% of the sample.

From the cysteine up to the phenylalanine, the CDR3 has a length of 15 residues. Just CDR3 DNA is preserved here, 45 bases in frame from base 1. Sequences SQVTM (CDR1) and ANQGSEA (CDR2) are obtained from the germline V gene. The V and J ends are trimmed by 3 bases and 4 bases, leaving 18 bases between them. The sequence came from an adult who received the AZD1222 COVID-19 vaccine. This receptor chain uses TRBV29-1 and TRBJ1-1; TRBD1 is possibly the D segment (6 matching bases). The sample was peripheral blood, taken 28 days after the second AZD1222 dose. This receptor has the CDR3 CSVEGAPEAGTEAFF. Here is the DNA: TGCAGCGTTGAGGGGGCCCCTGAAGCGGGCACTGAAGCTTTCTTT.